This T cell receptor beta chain was captured by sequencing in a study of regulatory T cells in long-lasting Graves disease. Time point given: persistent/refractory GD, antithyroid drugs over 5 years with positive TRAb. The TCR library was prepared using RNA isolated from PBMCs. The V gene's germline CDR1 is GTSNPN and CDR2 SVGIG (reference sequence). V lost 1 base, J lost 0 bases, and 8 bases stayed unmatched. The CDR3 has 16 amino acids. Building the TCR beta libraries relied on iRepertoire HTBI primers, and CDR3 regions underwent Arm-PCR. TCRdb reprocessed the multiplex PCR reads with MiXCR, giving one entry per CDR3 protein. The profile shows 500,000 to 800,000 distinct CDR3 sequences, about 32% of them singletons.

Sequenced material: peripheral blood mononuclear cells (PBMCs), taken when the disease was refractory, from a patient treated with antithyroid drugs. The TCR originated in a female donor with Graves disease. The V call is TRBV30, the J call TRBJ2-7; 8 bases align to TRBD1. The CDR3, as DNA: TGTGCCTGGAGTGACTACCGGGACAGGAACTCCTACGAGCAGTACTTC. Amino acids: CAWSDYRDRNSYEQYF.